A selection of T cell receptor beta chains follows, all from one sample in a study of blood T cell repertoires in COVID-19. The assay was immunoSEQ multiplex PCR, and TCRdb's table has in-frame clones only and misses some. Of approximately 150,000 clones listed, roughly 84% were seen once; the top ten hold roughly 1.2%. Sequences were obtained from PBMCs or T cells enriched from blood (not recorded which). Receptor source: a human donor with acute COVID-19. The donor label of this sample is uncertain. The CDR3 runs from the conserved cysteine through the conserved F or W. The D gene is left open where the match is weak. Clone size is shown for a subset of rows, as once, few, many or a class of expanded clone.

V gene	clone size	D gene	J gene	CDR3 DNA	CDR3 protein
TRBV14	once	NA	TRBJ1-2	TGTGCCAGCAGCCCTAGACGAGGGCAGCGAAACTATGGCTACACCTTC	CASSPRRGQRNYGYTF
TRBV4-1	NA	TRBD1	TRBJ2-3	TGCGCCAGCAGCCAAGATGGGGGACAGGGGGCAGGGGATACGCAGTATTTT	CASSQDGGQGAGDTQYF
TRBV5-6	NA	NA	TRBJ1-5	TGTGCCAGCAGCTTGGCTTGGGGAGGGAGCAATCAGCCCCAGCATTTT	CASSLAWGGSNQPQHF
TRBV5-4	NA	TRBD1	TRBJ1-1	TGTGCCAGCAGGAGGGGACAGGACACTACTGAAGCTTTCTTT	CASRRGQDTTEAFF
TRBV19	few	TRBD1	TRBJ1-1	TGTGCCAGTAGCCGAGGGACAGAGGTTTCTGAAGCTTTCTTT	CASSRGTEVSEAFF
TRBV4-3	NA	NA	TRBJ1-4	TGCGCCAGCAGCCCCACCGGGGGTCATGAAAAACTGTTTTTT	CASSPTGGHEKLFF
TRBV7-9	NA	TRBD1	TRBJ2-3	TGTGCCAGCAGCCCAACACAGGGGCTCGGCACAGATACGCAGTATTTT	CASSPTQGLGTDTQYF
TRBV7-8	NA	NA	TRBJ1-1	TGTGCCAGCAGCAGACACGGGGGGGGCGAGAACACTGAAGCTTTCTTT	CASSRHGGGENTEAFF
TRBV19	once	TRBD1	TRBJ1-5	TGTGCCAGTAGTAGGGGGACAGGGTCGCTGTTTAGCAGCAATCAGCCCCAGCATTTT	CASSRGTGSLFSSNQPQHF
TRBV7-9	NA	NA	TRBJ1-1	TGTGCCAGCAGCTTGAAGGGGGTAACTGAAGCTTTCTTT	CASSLKGVTEAFF
TRBV2	NA	TRBD2	TRBJ2-1	TGTGCCAGCAGTTTAGCGGGGGTCTTAAATGAGCAGTTCTTC	CASSLAGVLNEQFF
TRBV4-1	NA	TRBD1	TRBJ2-7	TGCGCCAGCAGCCTTGGGCCCGGGACAGGCTACGAGCAGTACTTC	CASSLGPGTGYEQYF
TRBV4-1	NA	NA	TRBJ1-2	TGCGCCAGCAGCCAAGGCTCCTGGTTAGTCCCGGCGGATGGCTACACCTTC	CASSQGSWLVPADGYTF
TRBV5-5	NA	NA	TRBJ1-5	TGTGCCAGCAGCCGGGGGGACACGGGGGTGGAGCCCCAGCATTTT	CASSRGDTGVEPQHF
TRBV13	NA	NA	TRBJ2-5	TGTGCCAGCAGCTTAGGCGGGATCAAGCAGAGGGGACTGTACCAAGAGACCCAGTACTTC	CASSLGGIKQRGLYQETQYF
TRBV7-9	NA	TRBD2	TRBJ2-7	TGTGCCAGCAGCTCCGGGACTAGCGGGGCCTACTACGAGCAGTACTTC	CASSSGTSGAYYEQYF
TRBV11-2	NA	TRBD1	TRBJ1-2	TGTGCCAGCAGCTTAAATCAGGGGGATGACTATGGCTACACCTTC	CASSLNQGDDYGYTF
TRBV27	NA	NA	TRBJ1-1	TGTGCCAGCAGTTTGGTAAGCGGAACTGAAGCTTTCTTT	CASSLVSGTEAFF
TRBV5-1	few	TRBD1	TRBJ1-6	TGCGCCAGCAGCCGATCGACAGGGTTGCTCTCACCCCTCCACTTT	CASSRSTGLLSPLHF
TRBV29-1	NA	TRBD1	TRBJ2-5	TGCAGCCTGGGGGACAGGGGGCGGGAGACCCAGTACTTC	CSLGDRGRETQYF
TRBV18	once	TRBD1	TRBJ1-2	TGTGCCAGCTCCCCGACAGGGGGAGGGAGCTACACCTTC	CASSPTGGGSYTF
TRBV5-8	NA	TRBD2	TRBJ2-3	TGTGCCAGCAGCTTGGGGCAGGGACTAGCGGGGGGGCTCCGCGGGACGCAGTATTTT	CASSLGQGLAGGLRGTQYF
TRBV5-1	few	TRBD2	TRBJ2-1	TGCGCCAGCAGCTTGAGATCTAGCGGTGACGGGGCAAGTGAGCAGTTCTTC	CASSLRSSGDGASEQFF
TRBV30	NA	NA	TRBJ1-3	TGTGCCTGGAGTGTATCCCAGGGGTGGGGGAGCTCTGGAAACACCATATATTTT	CAWSVSQGWGSSGNTIYF
TRBV10-3	NA	TRBD2	TRBJ2-5	TGTGCCATCAGTGAGTCTAGCGGGGGGGCACAAGAGACCCAGTACTTC	CAISESSGGAQETQYF
TRBV20-1	NA	NA	TRBJ1-1	TGCAGTGCTAGTGGGGGGCCCTTGAACACTGAAGCTTTCTTT	CSASGGPLNTEAFF
TRBV18	NA	NA	TRBJ1-1	TGTGCCAGCTCACCACTCCGGGGTACTGAAGCTTTCTTT	CASSPLRGTEAFF
TRBV20-1	once	TRBD2	TRBJ2-3	TGCAGTGCTAGTAGGGCGGGGGGAGATACGCAGTATTTT	CSASRAGGDTQYF
TRBV5-6	NA	TRBD2	TRBJ2-5	TGTGCCAGCAGCTTATGGCGGGGGGGAGAGACCCAGTACTTC	CASSLWRGGETQYF
TRBV5-4	NA	TRBD2	TRBJ2-7	TGTGCCAGCAGCCCGACTTTAGCGGGGGACACGAAAGAGCAGTACTTC	CASSPTLAGDTKEQYF
TRBV9	NA	TRBD2	TRBJ2-2	TGTGCCAGCAGCTCTCGGTCTAGCGGGCCCACCGGGGAGCTGTTTTTT	CASSSRSSGPTGELFF
TRBV4-1	NA	TRBD1	TRBJ1-5	TGCGCCAGCAGCCAGGGAGGACAGGGGGGCAATCAGCCCCAGCATTTT	CASSQGGQGGNQPQHF
TRBV30	NA	NA	TRBJ1-4	TGTGCCTGGGGAAGGACAGACCTTAATGAAAAACTGTTTTTT	CAWGRTDLNEKLFF
TRBV2	few	NA	TRBJ2-2	TGTGCCAGCAGTGAAGCGAGGCGGGTCACCGGGGAGCTGTTTTTT	CASSEARRVTGELFF
TRBV7-3	NA	NA	TRBJ2-4	TGTGCCAGCAGCGCAGGGGCCAAAAACATTCAGTACTTC	CASSAGAKNIQYF
TRBV27	NA	TRBD1	TRBJ1-1	TGTGCCAGCAGTCGGGACAGCAACATGAACACTGAAGCTTTCTTT	CASSRDSNMNTEAFF
TRBV4-1	NA	NA	TRBJ1-5	TGCGCCAGCAGCCCAACGGGGTTCACTAGCAATCAGCCCCAGCATTTT	CASSPTGFTSNQPQHF
TRBV14	NA	NA	TRBJ1-2	TGTGCCAGCAGCCTTCTAGGGGCGGGATCTAATGGCTACACCTTC	CASSLLGAGSNGYTF
TRBV3-1/TRBV3-2	NA	NA	TRBJ2-5	TGTGCCAGCAGCCTGGCAGGGGAGACCCAGTACTTC	CASSLAGETQYF
TRBV2	NA	NA	TRBJ1-2	TGTGCCAGCATAGGGACAAATGGCTACACCTTC	CASIGTNGYTF
TRBV7-3	NA	TRBD2	TRBJ2-3	TGTGCCAGCAGCTTGGGGGGGTACACAGATACGCAGTATTTT	CASSLGGYTDTQYF
TRBV11-2	NA	TRBD1	TRBJ1-3	TGTGCCAGCACCTTAAACCGGGACAGTCGATCGTGGAACACCATATATTTT	CASTLNRDSRSWNTIYF
TRBV3-1/TRBV3-2	NA	TRBD1	TRBJ2-3	TGTGCCAGCAGGGGACAGGGCACAGATACGCAGTATTTT	CASRGQGTDTQYF
TRBV10-3	NA	NA	TRBJ1-1	TGTGCCATCAGTGAGGCCCAGGGAGGGAGCACTGAAGCTTTCTTT	CAISEAQGGSTEAFF
TRBV6-5	NA	NA	TRBJ2-7	TGTGCCAGCTCACCCTACGGACAGTTTCCTTACGAGCAGTACTTC	CASSPYGQFPYEQYF